This TCR beta chain emerged from a study of Graves' ophthalmopathy and Graves' hyperthyroidism. Study findings and constraints: In predicting ophthalmopathy progression, the model reached around 66% sensitivity and around 72% specificity.

Transcripts of RNA were the source for amplifying TCR beta CDR3 regions. HTBI-primed RT-PCR formed the first round, and a multiplex PCR formed the second. TCRdb processed the multiplex PCR reads anew with MiXCR; each CDR3 protein has one entry. Of just over 600,000 distinct CDR3 sequences listed, roughly 20% are singletons. This clonotype was seen many times. Its matching antigen is unknown. The CDR3 loop spans 13 amino acids. The germline CDR1 and CDR2 sequences are LNHDA and SQIVND (reference sequence). Unmatched junction bases numbered 1, after V lost 6 bases and J lost 4 bases. The rearrangement links TRBV19 to TRBJ2-2, with 8 nucleotides matching TRBD2. The specimen sequenced was peripheral blood. The sequence was obtained from a woman aged 18-35 years with stable Graves' hyperthyroidism. Some clones in this sample may be carry-over from other donors' samples. The CDR3 DNA reads TGTGCCAGTAGCGGGAGGGGCACCGGGGAGCTGTTTTTT. It yields the protein CASSGRGTGELFF.